A single sample is the source of the 15 T cell receptor beta chains below, sequenced in a study of OX40 agonist ivuxolimab in advanced cancers. This table comes from immunoSEQ multiplex PCR, and its TCRdb copy is limited to in-frame clones, with some not included. This table has 55,000 to 70,000 clones, around 86% appearing once. This sample comprised CD4+ or CD8+ T cells sorted from blood, obtained in a trial of the OX40 agonist ivuxolimab. The receptors were sampled from an adult with an advanced solid tumor such as melanoma, head and neck, liver or kidney cancer.

The chain combines TRBV4-1 with TRBJ2-3, with D maybe TRBD2 (6 bases). CDR3 length: 15 residues. V dropped 6 bases and J dropped 6 bases, with 19 bases sitting between them. Germline V gene data show CDR1 as MGHRA and CDR2 as YSYEKL. The CDR3 region is CASSSSGTLGDTQYF. In nucleotides, the CDR3 is TGCGCCAGCAGTTCATCCGGGACTCTAGGGGATACGCAGTATTTT.

The rearrangement links TRBV11-2 to TRBJ2-5; 9 bases fit TRBD2. The CDR3 is 14 amino acids. Germline V gene lookup returns CDR1 SGHAT and CDR2 FQNNGV. V trimming: 4 bases; J trimming: 3 bases; junction bases outside the gene matches: 3. CDR3: CASSWAGGKETQYF. CDR3 in DNA: TGTGCCAGCAGCTGGGCGGGAGGGAAAGAGACCCAGTACTTC.

J is TRBJ2-5 and V is TRBV9, with 7 bases fitting TRBD1. The CDR3 sequence is 14 residues long. The V gene's germline CDR1 is SGDLS and CDR2 YYNGEE. V lost 4 bases to trimming and J lost 5 bases; unmatched junction nucleotides: 8. The CDR3 nucleotides read TGTGCCAGCAGCCCTCAGGGGGTTGGGGAGACCCAGTACTTC. Protein: CASSPQGVGETQYF.

The chain combines TRBV9 with TRBJ2-7, with 8 bases aligning to TRBD1. CDR1 SGDLS and CDR2 YYNGEE come from the germline V gene. This CDR3 region has 14 residues. The V and J ends lost 2 bases and 4 bases, in that order; junction bases with no gene match: 5. The CDR3 loop is CASSVDHRGYEQYF. The CDR3 DNA sequence: TGTGCCAGCAGCGTCGATCACAGGGGGTACGAGCAGTACTTC.

V is TRBV2 and J is TRBJ1-2; 9 bases are a match to TRBD1. This CDR3 comprises 11 residues. CDR1 and CDR2 (germline): SNHLY, FYNNEI. V shed 8 bases and J 10 bases; nucleotides not matched to a gene: 5. The DNA of the CDR3 is TGTGCCAGCGAGGGACAGGGCGACTACACCTTC. This gives the protein CASEGQGDYTF.

The rearrangement uses TRBV10-3 and TRBJ2-5; 8 bases align to TRBD1. Per germline, CDR1 ENHRY and CDR2 SYGVKD. The CDR3 has 14 residues. Trimming took 3 bases from V and 2 from J; bases not matched to a gene: 2. The CDR3 protein is CAISEGQGQETQYF. As DNA, the CDR3 is TGTGCCATCAGTGAAGGACAGGGACAAGAGACCCAGTACTTC.

J is TRBJ1-5 and V is TRBV2; TRBD1 matches 7 bases. The CDR3 spans 13 residues. Germline assignment: CDR1 SNHLY and CDR2 FYNNEI. V shed 6 bases and J 4 bases; nucleotides not matched to a gene: 3. For the CDR3, the DNA is TGTGCCAGCAGGATCAGGGGGAATCAGCCCCAGCATTTT. Residues: CASRIRGNQPQHF.

The rearrangement links TRBV6-5 to TRBJ1-6; no definite D call. The CDR3 has 15 amino acids. V was shortened by 0 bases and J by 6 bases, with 9 bases between the two germline ends. The germline V gene encodes CDR1 MNHEY and CDR2 SVGAGI. As DNA, the CDR3 is TGTGCCAGCAGTTACTCGGTGGTAGCTAATTCACCCCTCCACTTT. Its translation is CASSYSVVANSPLHF.

This rearrangement joins TRBV6-5 to TRBJ1-4; 8 bases fit TRBD1. The CDR3 contains 14 residues. Trimming took 6 bases from V and 8 from J; bases not matched to a gene: 8. Per germline, CDR1 MNHEY and CDR2 SVGAGI. In DNA form, the CDR3 reads TGTGCCAGCAGCCGACAGGGGCCAGTCGAAAAACTGTTTTTT. This gives the protein CASSRQGPVEKLFF.

This clone was observed a handful of times. The chain employs TRBV27 and TRBJ2-5; D gene uncertain. V was shortened by 4 bases and J by 0 bases, with 3 bases between the two germline ends. The CDR3 has 12 amino acids. The germline V gene encodes CDR1 MNHEY and CDR2 SMNVEV (reference sequence). The CDR3 loop reads CASSSHQETQYF. For the CDR3, the DNA is TGTGCCAGCAGTTCACACCAAGAGACCCAGTACTTC.

The chain joins TRBV11-2 to TRBJ2-1; 16 positions match TRBD2. After removal of 6 bases from V and 7 bases from J, the junction contained 6 bases not matched to a gene. The CDR3 has 16 amino acids. Germline values: CDR1 SGHAT, CDR2 FQNNGV. The chain's CDR3 is CASRAGTSGRGNEQFF. In DNA form, the CDR3 reads TGTGCCAGCAGAGCAGGGACTAGCGGGAGGGGTAATGAGCAGTTCTTC.

This clone has more than one count but fewer than ten. V and J are TRBV27 and TRBJ2-7; tentative D call: TRBD2 (7 bases). V gave up 2 bases and J gave up 2 bases, with 13 bases separating them. Germline values: CDR1 MNHEY, CDR2 SMNVEV (reference sequence). The CDR3 loop spans 15 amino acids. The CDR3 DNA sequence: TGTGCCAGCAGTTTAAGTGGGAGGGACACCTACGAGCAGTACTTC. Translating gives CASSLSGRDTYEQYF.

The chain carries TRBV19 and TRBJ1-4; 8 nucleotides line up with TRBD1. This CDR3 is built from 17 residues. V lost 10 bases to trimming and J lost 0 bases; unmatched junction nucleotides: 13. Germline CDR1 reads LNHDA; CDR2 reads SQIVND (reference sequence). This CDR3 is CATALRQGPATNEKLFF. CDR3 bases: TGTGCCACCGCCCTGAGACAGGGGCCAGCAACTAATGAAAAACTGTTTTTT.

The chain couples TRBV7-9 to TRBJ1-4, with D possibly being TRBD1 (5 bases). Germline values: CDR1 SEHNR, CDR2 FQNEAQ (reference sequence). The CDR3 totals 16 residues. Trimming removed 5 bases at V and 5 bases at J, with 18 bases between. CDR3 in DNA: TGTGCCAGCAGCCCCCGATCTGGGGGGATAAATGAAAAACTGTTTTTT. Amino acids: CASSPRSGGINEKLFF.

This chain links TRBV11-2 with TRBJ2-2; TRBD2 aligns across 9 bases. The length of the CDR3 is 17 residues. V was clipped by 0 bases and J by 3 bases; unmatched bases: 5. Germline CDR1 SGHAT, CDR2 FQNNGV. The DNA for the CDR3 is TGTGCCAGCAGCTTAGAAGCGACTAGCGGATACACCGGGGAGCTGTTTTTT. Protein product: CASSLEATSGYTGELFF.